This T cell receptor beta chain was captured in a study of cytomegalovirus exposure and HLA in healthy donors. General study points: Because they were indistinguishable, some V segments, including TRBV6-2 and TRBV6-3, were excluded. Prior analysis indicated that the majority of TCR beta V segments exhibited productivity approximately 87% or approximately 30% of the time.

The PCR made use of 60 Vbeta and 13 Jbeta primers. Sequenced by immunoSEQ multiplex PCR; TCRdb stores in-frame clones only, minus some. The repertoire has under 150,000 clones, 72% of them found once; the top ten carry 2.1%. In its sample, this clone was seen a few times. Its antigen is still unknown. This CDR3 comprises 16 residues. Germline trimming cut 2 bases from V and 2 bases from J; bases unmatched to any gene: 5. Germline V CDR1 and CDR2: SGHNT, YYREEE (reference sequence). Sequencing was performed on PBMCs. The origin of this receptor is a man aged 35-49 years in good health and CMV-seronegative. The chain employs TRBV5-4 and TRBJ2-7; 12 bases are a match to TRBD2. In DNA, the CDR3 is TGTGCCAGCAGCTTTGGACTAGCGGGGCCGACCTACGAGCAGTACTTC. Translation: CASSFGLAGPTYEQYF. The full variable domain, rest sourced from reference TRBV5-4 and TRBJ2-7, is ETGVTQSPTHLIKTRGQQVTLRCSSQSGHNTVSWYQQALGQGPQFIFQYYREEENGRGNFPPRFSGLQFPNYSSELNVNALELDDSALYLCASSFGLAGPTYEQYFGPGTRLTVT.